This T cell receptor beta chain comes out of a study of technical replicates of blood from four donors. The V gene end was trimmed by 6 bases and the J gene end by 6 bases; junction bases not matched to a gene: 2. The CDR3 totals 13 residues. Germline lookup yields CDR1 SNHLY and CDR2 FYNNEI. Clones were read by immunoSEQ multiplex PCR, and TCRdb kept only the in-frame ones, dropping some. This sample yields around 92,000 clones, of which approximately 96% are seen a single time; over 0.2% belongs to the top ten. This clone was detected only once. The chain links TRBV2 to TRBJ1-5; TRBD1 agrees at 10 bases. Sample: T cells isolated from PBMCs. This TCR derives from a human donor in good health. The CDR3 region is CASRTGGSQPQHF. The CDR3 DNA reads TGTGCCAGCAGGACAGGGGGCAGTCAGCCCCAGCATTTT.